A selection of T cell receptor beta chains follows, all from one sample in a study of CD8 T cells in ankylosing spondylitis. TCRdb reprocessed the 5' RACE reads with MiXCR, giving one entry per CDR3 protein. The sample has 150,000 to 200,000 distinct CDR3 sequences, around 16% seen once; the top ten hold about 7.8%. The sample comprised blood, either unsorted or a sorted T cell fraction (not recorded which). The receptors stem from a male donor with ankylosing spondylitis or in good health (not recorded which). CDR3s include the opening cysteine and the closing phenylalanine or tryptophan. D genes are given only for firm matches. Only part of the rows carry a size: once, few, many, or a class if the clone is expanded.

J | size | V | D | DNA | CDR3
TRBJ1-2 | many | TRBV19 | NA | TGTGCCAGTAGCAGGATGGGTGATGGCTACACCTTC | CASSRMGDGYTF
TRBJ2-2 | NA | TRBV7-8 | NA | TGTGCCAGCAGCTTAGGCGGGCAGCTCCACAACACCGGGGAGCTGTTTTTT | CASSLGGQLHNTGELFF
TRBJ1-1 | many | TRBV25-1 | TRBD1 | TGTGCCAGCAGTGAGTCGGACAGGCGTGCTTTCTTT | CASSESDRRAFF
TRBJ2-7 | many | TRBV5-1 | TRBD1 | TGCGCCAGCAGTCGACGACAGGGGGCCTACGAGCAGTACTTC | CASSRRQGAYEQYF
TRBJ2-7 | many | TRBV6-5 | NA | TGTGCCAGCAGTTACTCGAGGGAGAGCGAGCAGTACTTC | CASSYSRESEQYF
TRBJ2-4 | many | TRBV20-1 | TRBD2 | TGCAGTGCTAGAGATCAACTACGACTAGCGGGAGACACCATTCAGTACTTC | CSARDQLRLAGDTIQYF
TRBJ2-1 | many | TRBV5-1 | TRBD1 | TGCGCCAGCAGCTTGACAGGGGGCGGCAATGAGCAGTTCTTC | CASSLTGGGNEQFF
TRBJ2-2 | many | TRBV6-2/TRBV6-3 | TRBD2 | TGTGCCAGCAGCCCTCGGGGACTAGGTCCCGGGGAGCTGTTTTTT | CASSPRGLGPGELFF
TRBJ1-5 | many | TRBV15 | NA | TGTGCCACCCACTCAGGGGATAGCAATCAGCCCCAGCATTTT | CATHSGDSNQPQHF
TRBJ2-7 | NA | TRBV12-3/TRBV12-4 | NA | TGTGCCAGCAGTCCACTGAAGAAGGCGGCCTACGAGCAGTACTTC | CASSPLKKAAYEQYF
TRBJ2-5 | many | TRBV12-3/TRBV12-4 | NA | NA | CASSSSYQETQYF
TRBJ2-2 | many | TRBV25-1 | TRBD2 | TGTGCCAGCAGGACTAGCGGAAACACCGGGGAGCTGTTTTTT | CASRTSGNTGELFF
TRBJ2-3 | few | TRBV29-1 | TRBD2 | TGCAGCCTGGGACTAGCGGGAGCACCAGATACGCAGTATTTT | CSLGLAGAPDTQYF
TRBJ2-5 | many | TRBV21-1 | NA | TGTGCCAGCAGCAAAGTAATATGCGGGAAACAAGAGACCCAGTACTTC | CASSKVICGKQETQYF
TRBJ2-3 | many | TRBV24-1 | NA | TGTGCCACCAGTGTTTCAGGGACAGATACGCAGTATTTT | CATSVSGTDTQYF
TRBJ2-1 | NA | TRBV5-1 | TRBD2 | TGCGCCAGCAGCTTGGGACTAGCGGGAGGGTACAATGGGCAGTTCTTC | CASSLGLAGGYNGQFF
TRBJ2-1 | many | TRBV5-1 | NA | TGCGCCAGCAGCCCAGAGGCGGGTCGGACCTACAATGAGCAGTTCTTC | CASSPEAGRTYNEQFF
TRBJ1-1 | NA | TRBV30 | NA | TGTGCCTGGAGCGGGGACCCTCAGCGCCCTGAAGCTTTCTTT | CAWSGDPQRPEAFF
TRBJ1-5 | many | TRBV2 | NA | TGTGCCAGCAGGTCACTGGGGGGTAGCAATCAGCCCCAGCATTTT | CASRSLGGSNQPQHF
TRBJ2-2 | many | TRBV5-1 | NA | TGCGCCAGCAGCTTGGTAACTCTCTCGAACACCGGGGAGCTGTTTTTT | CASSLVTLSNTGELFF
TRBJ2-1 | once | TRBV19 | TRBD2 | TGTGCCAGTAGTATAGCCGCGGCCGGACTAGCGGGAGACAATGAGCAGTTCTTC | CASSIAAAGLAGDNEQFF
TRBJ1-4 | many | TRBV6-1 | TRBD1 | TGTGCCAGCAGCCTTTCCGGGACAGTTCGGGAAAAACTGTTTTTT | CASSLSGTVREKLFF
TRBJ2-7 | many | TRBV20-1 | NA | TGCAGTGCTAGAGGTGGAAACAGGGTCTACGAGCAGTACTTC | CSARGGNRVYEQYF
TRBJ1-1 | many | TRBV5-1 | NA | TGCGCCAGCAGCTTGGACGGATTGAACACTGAAGCTTTCTTT | CASSLDGLNTEAFF
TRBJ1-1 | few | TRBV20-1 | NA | TGCAGTGCGGCGAGGGGGGGGGGCACTGAAGCTTTCTTT | CSAARGGGTEAFF
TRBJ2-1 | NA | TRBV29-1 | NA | TGCAGCGTTGAAGATCGTTTCCTGACGGGGTACAATGAGCAGTTCTTC | CSVEDRFLTGYNEQFF
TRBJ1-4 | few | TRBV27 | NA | TGTGCCAGCAGTCACCTAAGGACAGCCAATAATGAAAAACTGTTTTTT | CASSHLRTANNEKLFF
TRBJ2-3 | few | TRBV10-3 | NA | TGTGCCTCCGATGATCCCCGGCGGGGTACTACAGATACGCAGTATTTT | CASDDPRRGTTDTQYF
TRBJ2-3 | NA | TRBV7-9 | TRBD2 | TGTGCCAGCAGCTACCCCAGCGGGAAGCAGTATTTT | CASSYPSGKQYF
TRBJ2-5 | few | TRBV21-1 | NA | TGTGCCAGCACTACAACGTACCAAGAGACCCAGTACTTC | CASTTTYQETQYF
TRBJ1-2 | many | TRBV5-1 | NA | TGCGCCAGCAGCCCCACGAACAGGAAAAACTATGGCTACACCTTC | CASSPTNRKNYGYTF
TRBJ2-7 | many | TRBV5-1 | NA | TGCGCCAGCGTACTCGGAGGATTCTACGAGCAGTACTTC | CASVLGGFYEQYF
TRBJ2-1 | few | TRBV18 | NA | TGTGCCAGCTCACCACCGTTCCAGCAGGCGAGCTCCTACAATGAGCAGTTCTTC | CASSPPFQQASSYNEQFF
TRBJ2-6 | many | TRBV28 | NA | TGTGCCACCCACTCGAGCTCTGGGGCCAACGTCCTGACTTTC | CATHSSSGANVLTF
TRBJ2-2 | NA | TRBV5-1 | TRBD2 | TGCGCCAGCAGCTTTACCGGGACTAGCGGGAGTGGGGAGCTGTTTTTT | CASSFTGTSGSGELFF
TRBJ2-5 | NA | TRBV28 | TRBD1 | TGTGCCAGCAGAGACGATCTAGACAGGGGAGCAGAGACCCAGTACTTC | CASRDDLDRGAETQYF
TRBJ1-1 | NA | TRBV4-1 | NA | TGCGCCAGCAGCTATCCCGGAGAAAACACTGAAGCTTTCTTT | CASSYPGENTEAFF